The clone carrying this T cell receptor beta chain has just one count. CDR1 SGHNT and CDR2 YENEEA come from the germline V gene. The V end lost 0 bases, the J end lost 4 bases, and 12 bases lay between the germline ends. The CDR3 sequence is 15 residues long. Authors' processing steps: Reference gene primer amplification in the assay estimated nucleated cell counts. Sequenced by immunoSEQ multiplex PCR; TCRdb stores in-frame clones only, minus some. The V and J calls and clone size come from that table; D and trimming were worked out from the DNA. This sample has approximately 320,000 clones, with roughly 90% found just once. This sample was taken from a study of blood T cell repertoires in COVID-19. In the study overall: T cells, B-cell-depleted T cells, or PBMCs supplied cDNA or gDNA.

The specimen was peripheral blood. This sequence joins TRBV11-3 and TRBJ1-1; D possibly corresponds to TRBD1 (5 bases). The sequence was obtained from a woman aged 25 to 39 with COVID-19, enrolled during active disease. The chain's CDR3 is CASSLEGREGTEAFF. The CDR3, as DNA: TGTGCCAGCAGCTTAGAAGGCAGGGAAGGCACTGAAGCTTTCTTT.